The 16 T cell receptor beta chains below all came from one sample that was sequenced in a study of blood T cell repertoires in COVID-19. The data were produced by immunoSEQ multiplex PCR, yet TCRdb's version contains in-frame clones alone and is incomplete. The data hold 150,000 to 200,000 clones, with about 88% observed a single time. Sequencing was performed on PBMCs or T cells enriched from blood (not recorded which). These receptors were collected from a woman younger than 30 who had recovered from COVID-19.

V is TRBV7-9 and J is TRBJ1-1; TRBD1 might be the D (6 bases). V lost 1 base and J lost 3, with 12 bases in between. CDR3 length: 15 residues. Germline V lookup: CDR1 SEHNR, CDR2 FQNEAQ (reference sequence). The CDR3 DNA follows: TGTGCCAGCAGCTTAGAGGTAGGGGGGGACACTGAAGCTTTCTTT. It specifies CASSLEVGGDTEAFF.

This chain uses TRBV4-3 with TRBJ2-1; 7 bases map to TRBD1. The V segment lost 6 bases and the J segment 0 bases; nucleotides outside the gene matches: 5. Germline CDR1 reads LGHNA; CDR2 reads YSLEER. The CDR3 sequence is 15 residues long. In DNA, the CDR3 is TGCGCCAGCAGTCGGGACAGCAGCTCCTACAATGAGCAGTTCTTC. It encodes CASSRDSSSYNEQFF.

This chain links TRBV6-5 with TRBJ2-7; D may be TRBD2 (6 bases). V shed 10 bases and J shed 2 bases, with 18 bases lying between them. The CDR3 length is 14 residues. Per germline, CDR1 MNHEY and CDR2 SVGAGI. The chain's CDR3 is CATRSGVGTYEQYF. The CDR3 DNA is TGTGCCACCCGGTCGGGGGTGGGGACCTACGAGCAGTACTTC.

The genes are TRBV9 and TRBJ2-3; 9 bases match TRBD2. J lost 2 bases, V lost 0 bases, and 7 bases had no gene match. The CDR3 runs 17 residues. Germline V gene sequence: CDR1 SGDLS, CDR2 YYNGEE. CDR3 region: CASSVGRLAGHTDTQYF. The CDR3 DNA is TGTGCCAGCAGCGTAGGGCGGCTAGCGGGACACACAGATACGCAGTATTTT.

This sequence joins TRBV6-5 and TRBJ2-2; 8 nucleotides align to TRBD1. Losses at the gene ends were 7 bases for V and 5 bases for J; bases not matched to a gene: 3. From germline, CDR1 is MNHEY and CDR2 SVGAGI. The CDR3 contains 13 residues. CDR3 nucleotides: TGTGCCAGCATCAGGGGGCGGACCGGGGAGCTGTTTTTT. Encoded protein: CASIRGRTGELFF.

The chain is built from TRBV28 and TRBJ1-1; the D is unclear. CDR3 length equals 14 residues. Germline V gene sequence: CDR1 MDHEN, CDR2 SYDVKM. V gave up 3 bases and J gave up 2 bases, with 10 bases separating them. The CDR3 loop is CASSLISDNTEAFF. The CDR3 region has the DNA TGTGCCAGCAGTTTGATTTCAGATAACACTGAAGCTTTCTTT. The full variable domain, its missing parts supplied by reference TRBV28 and TRBJ1-1, is DVKVTQSSRYLVKRTGEKVFLECVQDMDHENMFWYRQDPGLGLRLIYFSYDVKMKEKGDIPEGYSVSREKKERFSLILESASTNQTSMYLCASSLISDNTEAFFGQGTRLTVV.

With regard to this clone: Germline is not matched at one junction end, which may reflect a read error. The J gene is TRBJ2-5, the V gene TRBV7-7, with 8 bases fitting TRBD1. The CDR3 runs 13 residues. Germline assignment: CDR1 SSHAT and CDR2 FNYEAQ (reference sequence). For the CDR3, the DNA is TGTGCTAGCAGCACACAGGGGGGAGAGACCCAGTACTTC. Translation: CASSTQGGETQYF.

The chain uses TRBV6-5 and TRBJ1-1; a possible D gene is TRBD1 (6 bases). Germline V gene sequence: CDR1 MNHEY, CDR2 SVGAGI. CDR3 length: 14 residues. V was trimmed by 5 bases and J by 4 bases, leaving 14 bases between them. The CDR3 reads CASSILQGVTEAFF. The DNA for the CDR3 is TGTGCCAGCAGTATATTACAGGGAGTCACTGAAGCTTTCTTT.

The chain joins TRBV28 to TRBJ2-2, with 9 bases that match TRBD1. Looked up from germline, CDR1 is MDHEN and CDR2 is SYDVKM. Trimming removed 6 bases from V and 3 bases from J; junction bases left unmatched: 11. The CDR3 extends over 17 amino acids. The chain's CDR3 is CASSYHRGQGYTGELFF. CDR3 sequence (DNA): TGTGCCAGCAGCTACCACAGGGGGCAGGGGTACACCGGGGAGCTGTTTTTT.

V usage is TRBV6-6 and J usage is TRBJ1-1; 7 bases map to TRBD1. In germline, CDR1 is MNHNY, CDR2 SVGAGI (reference sequence). V lost 0 bases and J lost 9; bases outside the gene matches: 7. This CDR3 contains 14 residues. The CDR3 protein is CASSYSEAGQQAFF. CDR3 in DNA: TGTGCCAGCAGTTACTCCGAGGCGGGACAGCAAGCTTTCTTT.

The J gene is TRBJ1-1, the V gene TRBV4-2, with a possible D match to TRBD1 (5 bases). From germline, CDR1 is LGHNA and CDR2 YNFKEQ. The CDR3 spans 15 residues. V was trimmed by 5 bases and J by 4 bases, leaving 17 bases between them. The DNA of the CDR3 is TGTGCCAGCAGCACATTATGGGGGGGAGGCACTGAAGCTTTCTTT. As protein: CASSTLWGGGTEAFF.

This clone was picked up one time. This chain uses TRBV6-1 with TRBJ2-1; maybe TRBD2 (5 bases). Trimming stripped 3 bases from V and 5 bases from J, with 5 bases between. The CDR3 loop spans 12 amino acids. CDR1 is MNHNS and CDR2 is SASEGT in the germline V gene. For the CDR3, the DNA is TGTGCCAGCAGTGAGAGGGACAATGAGCAGTTCTTC. Residues: CASSERDNEQFF.

V gene TRBV7-8 combines with J gene TRBJ1-4, with D unresolved. Germline CDR1 is SGHVS and CDR2 is FQNEAQ. The CDR3 loop spans 16 amino acids. Trimming stripped 1 base from V and 0 bases from J, with 9 bases between. CDR3 protein: CASSLGARATNEKLFF. CDR3 nucleotide sequence: TGTGCCAGCAGCTTAGGTGCGAGGGCAACTAATGAAAAACTGTTTTTT. Complete variable domain (other parts from reference TRBV7-8 and TRBJ1-4): GAGVSQSPRYKVAKRGQDVALRCDPISGHVSLFWYQQALGQGPEFLTYFQNEAQLDKSGLPSDRFFAERPEGSVSTLKIQRTQQEDSAVYLCASSLGARATNEKLFFGSGTQLSVL.

V gene TRBV9 combines with J gene TRBJ1-2; D not certain. The CDR3 covers 14 residues. The V end was cut by 0 bases, the J end by 8 bases, with 14 bases between. The germline CDR1 and CDR2 sequences are SGDLS and YYNGEE. CDR3 bases: TGTGCCAGCAGCGTAGGCGGGGAGCATCAAGGCTACACCTTC. It specifies CASSVGGEHQGYTF.

The chain couples TRBV6-5 to TRBJ1-3; D might be TRBD1 (6 bases). V shed 5 bases and J shed 2 bases, with 10 bases lying between them. Germline V lookup: CDR1 MNHEY, CDR2 SVGAGI. The CDR3 spans 14 residues. The CDR3 spells CASSPTGTGNTIYF. CDR3 DNA sequence: TGTGCCAGCAGTCCAACAGGGACTGGAAACACCATATATTTT.

The chain has TRBV6-1 and TRBJ1-1; D possibly corresponds to TRBD1 (6 bases). This CDR3 region has 16 residues. In germline, CDR1 is MNHNS, CDR2 SASEGT. Trimming cost V 2 bases and J 6 bases, with 19 bases left between them. CDR3 DNA: TGTGCCAGCAGTGAATTCCTGGGACAAAATCGGGCTGAAGCTTTCTTT. Its translation: CASSEFLGQNRAEAFF.